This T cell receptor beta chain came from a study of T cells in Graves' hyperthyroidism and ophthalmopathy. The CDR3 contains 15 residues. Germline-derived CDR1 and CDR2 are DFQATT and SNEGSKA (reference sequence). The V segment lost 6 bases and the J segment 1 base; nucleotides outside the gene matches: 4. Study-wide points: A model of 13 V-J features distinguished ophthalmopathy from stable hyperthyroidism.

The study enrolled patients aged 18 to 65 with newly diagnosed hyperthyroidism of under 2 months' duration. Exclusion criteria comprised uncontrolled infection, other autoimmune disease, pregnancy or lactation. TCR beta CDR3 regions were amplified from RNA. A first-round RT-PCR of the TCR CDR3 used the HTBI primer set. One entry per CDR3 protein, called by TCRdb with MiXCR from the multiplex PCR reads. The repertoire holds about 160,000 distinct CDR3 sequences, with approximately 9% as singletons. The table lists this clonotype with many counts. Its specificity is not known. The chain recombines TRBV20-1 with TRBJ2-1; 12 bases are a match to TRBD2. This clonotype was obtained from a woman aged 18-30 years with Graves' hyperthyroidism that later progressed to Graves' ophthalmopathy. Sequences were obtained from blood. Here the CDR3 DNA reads TGCAGTGCCCCCGGGACTAGCGGGTCCTACAATGAGCAGTTCTTC. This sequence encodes CSAPGTSGSYNEQFF.